This TCR beta chain was found in a study of blood T cell repertoires in COVID-19. The wider study: COVID-19 samples, acute and convalescent, were from the United States, Italy and Spain.

Assay: immunoSEQ multiplex PCR; the TCRdb copy retains only in-frame clones and omits some. Among about 27,000 clones listed, around 86% were seen once. This clone was seen only once. The CDR3 contains 14 residues. Losses at the gene ends were 3 bases for V and 5 bases for J; bases not matched to a gene: 3. Germline V gene lookup returns CDR1 LGHNA and CDR2 YNFKEQ. The rearrangement links TRBV4-2 to TRBJ1-1; 10 positions match TRBD1. Source material: peripheral blood. The origin of this receptor is a man in his forties or fifties with active COVID-19. In DNA form, the CDR3 reads TGTGCCAGCAGCCAGACAGGGGGCAGGACTGAAGCTTTCTTT. Translation gives CASSQTGGRTEAFF.